Below are 19 T cell receptor beta chains sequenced from a single sample in a study of T-cell memory formation after mild COVID-19. TCRdb recomputed calls from the 5' RACE reads with MiXCR, one row per CDR3 protein. The profile shows about 270,000 distinct CDR3 sequences, 16% of them singletons. The sequencing sample was made of PBMCs or a T cell subset sorted from them (not recorded which). These receptors all stem from a man between 18 and 35 years old who had mild COVID-19 (a few samples of this study predate the infection). Cell type and time point are not known.

The V call is TRBV7-2, the J call TRBJ2-3, with TRBD2 matching 13 bases. Trimming at V came to 7 bases and at J to 6 bases, leaving 7 bases not matched to a gene. Germline values: CDR1 SGHTA, CDR2 FQGNSA. The CDR3 has 15 residues. The CDR3 is CASTWTSGGGDTQYF. CDR3 bases: TGTGCCAGCACCTGGACTAGCGGGGGCGGGGATACGCAGTATTTT.

The chain joins TRBV7-2 to TRBJ1-2, with 11 bases lining up with TRBD1. The junction had 9 bases not matched to a gene; V was cut back by 5 bases and J by 1 base. This CDR3 comprises 17 residues. Per the germline V gene, CDR1 is SGHTA and CDR2 is FQGNSA. As DNA, the CDR3 is TGTGCCAGCAGCCCGTGGACAGGGGGCCAACGTAACTATGGCTACACCTTC. Translation gives CASSPWTGGQRNYGYTF.

This clonotype was seen a few times. The chain links TRBV14 to TRBJ2-1; a possible D gene is TRBD2 (6 bases). The CDR3 has 13 amino acids. CDR1 and CDR2 from the germline V gene are SGHDN and FVKESK. Trimming stripped 0 bases from V and 10 bases from J, with 10 bases between. The CDR3 loop reads CASSQDASGEQFF. DNA of the CDR3: TGTGCCAGCAGCCAAGATGCAAGCGGGGAGCAGTTCTTC.

This clonotype was picked up a small number of times. This chain joins TRBV20-1 and TRBJ1-2; 7 bases align to TRBD1. The junction had 12 bases not matched to a gene; V was cut back by 3 bases and J by 5 bases. CDR1 DFQATT and CDR2 SNEGSKA come from the germline V gene (reference sequence). The CDR3 is 15 amino acids. The CDR3 sequence: CSASGYMTGTYGYTF. CDR3 bases: TGCAGTGCTAGTGGGTACATGACAGGGACGTATGGCTACACCTTC.

The genes are TRBV5-1 and TRBJ2-3; D is undetermined. This CDR3 is 13 amino acids long. The V gene lost 5 bases and the J gene lost 4 bases, with 11 bases spanning the gap. CDR1 and CDR2 from the germline V gene are SGHRS and YFSETQ. CDR3 nucleotides: TGCGCCAGCAGACTACCCAGGTCAGATACGCAGTATTTT. Protein: CASRLPRSDTQYF.

The gene calls are TRBV20-1 and TRBJ1-1; D ambiguous. V lost 3 bases and J lost 4, with 15 bases in between. The CDR3 loop spans 14 amino acids. Looked up from germline, CDR1 is DFQATT and CDR2 is SNEGSKA (reference sequence). DNA for the CDR3: TGCAGTGCTAGGGTCCTCAAGTGGACCACTGAAGCTTTCTTT. It yields the protein CSARVLKWTTEAFF.

This clonotype was observed a handful of times. This rearrangement joins TRBV7-2 to TRBJ2-7; D perhaps matches TRBD2 (6 bases). The CDR3 is made up of 15 amino acids. Trimming stripped 0 bases from V and 5 bases from J, with 14 bases between. Germline values: CDR1 SGHTA, CDR2 FQGNSA. CDR3 loop: CASSLAPGLPNEQYV. CDR3 in DNA: TGTGCCAGCAGCTTAGCCCCGGGACTTCCCAACGAGCAGTACGTC.

The chain recombines TRBV5-1 with TRBJ1-3; no firm D call. CDR3 length equals 18 residues. Germline V lookup: CDR1 SGHRS, CDR2 YFSETQ. The V and J ends lost 1 base and 4 bases respectively, with 21 bases between them. CDR3 sequence: CASSLLSGLKENGNTIYF. Written as DNA, the CDR3 is TGCGCCAGCAGCTTGTTATCGGGATTGAAGGAAAACGGAAACACCATATATTTT.

This clonotype came up many times. In DNA, the CDR3 is TGCGCCAGCAGTTCCTCCGGGACAGCCACAGATACGCAGTATTTT. It yields the protein CASSSSGTATDTQYF. The chain carries TRBV5-1 and TRBJ2-3; 7 positions agree with TRBD1. CDR3 length equals 15 residues. The V and J ends lost 5 bases and 2 bases, in that order; junction bases with no gene match: 8. CDR1 is SGHRS, CDR2 YFSETQ, per germline.

At least ten counts were recorded for this clonotype. This chain uses TRBV14 with TRBJ2-4; the D gene is possibly TRBD2 (6 bases). The germline V gene has CDR1 SGHDN and CDR2 FVKESK. Trimming removed 3 bases at V and 0 bases at J, with 12 bases between. The CDR3 length is 16 residues. This CDR3 is CASSQWRVKAKNIQYF. CDR3 DNA sequence: TGTGCCAGCAGCCAGTGGAGGGTAAAAGCCAAAAACATTCAGTACTTC.

This rearrangement joins TRBV29-1 to TRBJ2-1, with D hard to call. The CDR3 is made up of 16 amino acids. Germline CDR1 and CDR2: SQVTM and ANQGSEA. Trimming pared 4 bases from V and 2 bases from J, leaving 18 bases between. The CDR3 DNA is TGCAGCGTTGCCCTTCTGACGGAGAATCCCTACAATGAGCAGTTCTTC. This codes for CSVALLTENPYNEQFF.

This clonotype was seen many times. V is TRBV29-1 and J is TRBJ2-7; D not certain. Trimming shortened V by 7 bases and J by 6 bases, and 19 bases separated the two germline ends. Germline CDR1 and CDR2: SQVTM and ANQGSEA. The CDR3 totals 13 residues. The CDR3 DNA follows: TGCAGCGCTGGGCGACAAGAGTCAACCGAGCAGTACTTC. It codes for CSAGRQESTEQYF.

The V gene is TRBV20-1, the J gene TRBJ2-7; D perhaps matches TRBD1 (6 bases). The germline V and J ends were trimmed by 3 bases and 3 bases, with 15 bases remaining between them. Per germline, CDR1 DFQATT and CDR2 SNEGSKA (reference sequence). The CDR3 spans 14 residues. CDR3 protein: CSARPAGDNYEQYF. In DNA, the CDR3 is TGCAGTGCTAGGCCGGCAGGGGATAACTACGAGCAGTACTTC.

A single count supports this clonotype. The rearrangement links TRBV4-2 to TRBJ1-5, with D possibly being TRBD1 (5 bases). The germline V and J ends were trimmed by 1 base and 3 bases, with 19 bases remaining between them. Germline V gives CDR1 LGHNA, CDR2 YNFKEQ. The CDR3 runs to 18 residues. The CDR3 reads CASSQVITGRVLNQPQHF. The DNA for the CDR3 is TGTGCCAGCAGCCAAGTAATCACGGGCAGGGTACTCAATCAGCCCCAGCATTTT.

About this clonotype: A read error may produce the germline difference seen at one junction end. CDR3 region: CDSSLGRLGEQYF. Written as DNA, the CDR3 is TGTGACAGCAGTTTGGGAAGGTTGGGAGAGCAGTACTTC. This chain uses TRBV12-3 or TRBV12-4 with TRBJ2-7, with unresolved D. The CDR3 has 13 amino acids.

The gene calls are TRBV6-5 and TRBJ1-1; TRBD1 aligns across 7 bases. V was pared by 7 bases and J by 3 bases, with 11 bases of the junction left unmatched. Germline assignment: CDR1 MNHEY and CDR2 SVGAGI. CDR3 length: 15 amino acids. CDR3 in amino acids: CASTEGALGDTEAFF. The CDR3 DNA is TGTGCCAGCACCGAGGGGGCCCTCGGGGACACTGAAGCTTTCTTT.

The chain employs TRBV19 and TRBJ2-1; D is perhaps TRBD2 (6 bases). Per germline, CDR1 LNHDA and CDR2 SQIVND (reference sequence). The CDR3 length is 15 residues. The ends were cut back, 5 bases at V and 6 bases at J, with 17 bases in the middle. CDR3 nucleotides: TGTGCCAGTAGTCCCGGGTGGAGGGGCCGCAATGAGCAGTTCTTC. Protein: CASSPGWRGRNEQFF.

The chain employs TRBV5-1 and TRBJ1-5; the D is unclear. This CDR3 spans 13 amino acids. Germline lookup yields CDR1 SGHRS and CDR2 YFSETQ. V was cut by 4 bases and J by 5 bases, with 10 bases left in between. CDR3 sequence reads: CASSLDPDQPQHF. In DNA form, the CDR3 reads TGCGCCAGCAGCCTGGACCCTGATCAGCCCCAGCATTTT.

This clonotype was observed a handful of times. The chain couples TRBV18 to TRBJ1-2; D gene unclear. Trimming stripped 0 bases from V and 3 bases from J, with 8 bases between. The CDR3 covers 14 residues. Germline-derived CDR1 and CDR2 are KGHSH and LQKENI. The CDR3, as DNA: TGTGCCAGCTCACCACCGTCCGGTGACTATGGCTACACCTTC. Protein product: CASSPPSGDYGYTF.